The 18 T cell receptor beta chains below were found in one sample sequenced in a study of cytomegalovirus exposure and HLA in healthy donors. The PCR ran on 60 Vbeta and 13 Jbeta primers. Measured with immunoSEQ multiplex PCR; TCRdb has only the in-frame clones, and not every one. The table records some 120,000 clones, around three quarters of them present only once. Source material: PBMCs. The receptors originated from a man aged 25-45 years in good health and CMV-seronegative.

The chain recombines TRBV4-1 with TRBJ2-7; 9 nucleotides agree with TRBD1. The CDR3 totals 15 residues. Germline V lookup: CDR1 MGHRA, CDR2 YSYEKL. Trimming cost V 1 base and J 2 bases; bases outside gene matches: 3. The CDR3 DNA reads as TGCGCCAGCAGCCAAGCGGGACAGGGCCCCTACGAGCAGTACTTC. This translates into CASSQAGQGPYEQYF.

The chain carries TRBV13 and TRBJ2-3; D perhaps matches TRBD2 (6 bases). The CDR3 is 16 residues long. With 8 bases removed from V and 5 bases from J, the gap between germline ends came to 23 bases. Germline CDR1 reads PRHDT; CDR2 reads FYEKMQ (reference sequence). The CDR3 loop reads CASGMRGGRSKDTQYF. The DNA for the CDR3 is TGTGCCAGCGGCATGCGGGGTGGGAGGTCAAAAGATACGCAGTATTTT.

The CDR3 coding sequence is TGTGCCAGTAGTATTGGAGGCTGGGGCGGGGGGACAGGGAACTCTCGGAGAAAAGAAGCTTTCTTT. It specifies CASSIGGWGGGTGNSRRKEAFF. The chain combines TRBV19 with TRBJ1-1; 9 bases are shared with TRBD1. The J segment lost 8 bases and the V segment lost 3 bases, leaving 31 bases of the junction unmatched. The V gene's germline CDR1 is LNHDA and CDR2 SQIVND (reference sequence). The CDR3 loop spans 22 amino acids. Full variable domain (remainder filled in from reference TRBV19 and TRBJ1-1): DGGITQSPKYLFRKEGQNVTLSCEQNLNHDAMYWYRQDPGQGLRLIYYSQIVNDFQKGDIAEGYSVSREKKESFPLTVTSAQKNPTAFYLCASSIGGWGGGTGNSRRKEAFFGQGTRLTVV.

J is TRBJ1-1 and V is TRBV27, with TRBD1 identical over 7 bases. Looked up from germline, CDR1 is MNHEY and CDR2 is SMNVEV (reference sequence). After removal of 8 bases from V and 5 bases from J, the junction contained 8 bases not matched to a gene. The CDR3 spans 13 residues. CDR3 in DNA: TGTGCCAGCCGCGAACAGGGGAGTACTGAAGCTTTCTTT. Translated: CASREQGSTEAFF.

V is TRBV5-1 and J is TRBJ1-1; no clear D. This CDR3 comprises 14 residues. V lost 0 bases and J lost 1, with 7 bases in between. Looked up from germline, CDR1 is SGHRS and CDR2 is YFSETQ. CDR3 nucleotide sequence: TGCGCCAGCAGCTTGGACAGTTCGAACACTGAAGCTTTCTTT. Translating it yields CASSLDSSNTEAFF. The full variable domain, in which reference TRBV5-1 and TRBJ1-1 provide the parts outside the CDR3, is KAGVTQTPRYLIKTRGQQVTLSCSPISGHRSVSWYQQTPGQGLQFLFEYFSETQRNKGNFPGRFSGRQFSNSRSEMNVSTLELGDSALYLCASSLDSSNTEAFFGQGTRLTVV.

The rearrangement uses TRBV2 and TRBJ2-1; 8 bases match TRBD2. V shed 8 bases, J shed 10 bases, and the junction held 10 bases outside the gene matches. Germline V gene lookup returns CDR1 SNHLY and CDR2 FYNNEI. The CDR3 is 13 amino acids. The CDR3 sequence: CASLQSQRGEQFF. As DNA, the CDR3 is TGTGCCAGCCTTCAGAGCCAGCGGGGGGAGCAGTTCTTC.

This clone was counted a few times. The chain recombines TRBV6-5 with TRBJ2-1; D uncertain. This CDR3 spans 15 amino acids. V lost 7 bases and J lost 0, with 13 bases in between. The germline gives CDR1 MNHEY, CDR2 SVGAGI. The CDR3: CASIQHGGSYNEQFF. The CDR3 DNA sequence: TGTGCCAGCATCCAGCATGGCGGCTCCTACAATGAGCAGTTCTTC.

V is TRBV15 and J is TRBJ2-7; D is unclear. Trimming shortened V by 0 bases and J by 2 bases, and 5 bases separated the two germline ends. The CDR3 runs to 13 residues. CDR1 LNHNV and CDR2 YYDKDF come from the germline V gene (reference sequence). CDR3 sequence: CATSRDLAYEQYF. The CDR3 nucleotides read TGTGCCACCAGCAGAGATCTAGCCTACGAGCAGTACTTC. The full variable domain, completed using reference TRBV15 and TRBJ2-7, is DAMVIQNPRYQVTQFGKPVTLSCSQTLNHNVMYWYQQKSSQAPKLLFHYYDKDFNNEADTPDNFQSRRPNTSFCFLDIRSPGLGDTAMYLCATSRDLAYEQYFGPGTRLTVT.

This rearrangement joins TRBV29-1 to TRBJ1-1; TRBD1 agrees at 9 bases. The V and J ends lost 7 bases and 1 base, in that order; junction bases with no gene match: 13. Germline CDR1 is SQVTM and CDR2 is ANQGSEA. There are 16 residues in the CDR3. CDR3 amino acids: CSETDRGYGKNTEAFF. The CDR3 DNA is TGCAGCGAGACAGACAGGGGGTATGGTAAGAACACTGAAGCTTTCTTT. Full variable domain (rest looked up from reference TRBV29-1 and TRBJ1-1): SAVISQKPSRDICQRGTSLTIQCQVDSQVTMMFWYRQQPGQSLTLIATANQGSEATYESGFVIDKFPISRPNLTFSTLTVSNMSPEDSSIYLCSETDRGYGKNTEAFFGQGTRLTVV.

The chain recombines TRBV7-2 with TRBJ2-5, with D possibly TRBD1 on 6 matching bases. Germline V gives CDR1 SGHTA, CDR2 FQGNSA. The V and J ends lost 5 bases and 5 bases respectively, with 12 bases between them. This CDR3 has 13 residues. The CDR3 bases are TGTGCCAGCAGCCTACAGGGTGAGGAGACCCAGTACTTC. This gives the protein CASSLQGEETQYF. Complete variable domain (other parts from reference TRBV7-2 and TRBJ2-5): GAGVSQSPSNKVTEKGKDVELRCDPISGHTALYWYRQSLGQGLEFLIYFQGNSAPDKSGLPSDRFSAERTGGSVSTLTIQRTQQEDSAVYLCASSLQGEETQYFGPGTRLLVL.

The rearrangement uses TRBV6-5 and TRBJ1-5; TRBD1 might be the D (5 bases). CDR3 size: 13 residues. Deletions cut 2 bases from V and 6 bases from J, with 8 bases between. Germline V gene data show CDR1 as MNHEY and CDR2 as SVGAGI. CDR3 nucleotide sequence: TGTGCCAGCAGTTACACGGGGGGTCAGCCCCAGCATTTT. Translation: CASSYTGGQPQHF.

This rearrangement joins TRBV2 to TRBJ1-1; D is uncertain. CDR1 and CDR2 from the germline V gene are SNHLY and FYNNEI. This CDR3 is built from 16 residues. Trimming left V 3 bases short and J 1 base short, with 15 bases between. The DNA of the CDR3 is TGTGCCAGCAGTGATCAAGGAGCTCTGACGAACACTGAAGCTTTCTTT. Residues: CASSDQGALTNTEAFF.

For the CDR3, the DNA is TGCGCCAGCAGCGACCATACAGGGAACCAAGAGACCCAGTACTTC. Translating gives CASSDHTGNQETQYF. The rearrangement links TRBV10-1 to TRBJ2-5; a possible D gene is TRBD1 (6 bases). Germline V gives CDR1 WNHNN, CDR2 SYGVQD (reference sequence). This CDR3 is built from 15 residues. The V end lost 6 bases, the J end lost 0 bases, and 14 bases lay between the germline ends.

The chain has TRBV5-6 and TRBJ2-7; maybe TRBD1 (6 bases). The CDR3 extends over 14 amino acids. V dropped 4 bases and J dropped 1 base, with 12 bases sitting between them. CDR1 and CDR2 from the germline V gene are SGHDT and YYEEEE. CDR3 region: CASSLDRLSYEQYF. The CDR3 DNA sequence: TGTGCCAGCAGCCTCGACAGGTTATCCTACGAGCAGTACTTC. Variable domain in full (rest from reference TRBV5-6 and TRBJ2-7): DAGVTQSPTHLIKTRGQQVTLRCSPKSGHDTVSWYQQALGQGPQFIFQYYEEEERQRGNFPDRFSGHQFPNYSSELNVNALLLGDSALYLCASSLDRLSYEQYFGPGTRLTVT.

CDR3 DNA sequence: TGTGCCAGCAGTGAAGTTTGGGACAGCCAAAACATTCAGTACTTC. Its translation: CASSEVWDSQNIQYF. The genes are TRBV2 and TRBJ2-4; 7 nucleotides align to TRBD1. Germline CDR1 is SNHLY and CDR2 is FYNNEI. The CDR3 is made up of 15 amino acids. With 1 base clipped from V and 5 bases from J, the junction kept 5 bases outside the gene matches.

The chain employs TRBV7-2 and TRBJ2-5, with D tentatively TRBD1 (5 bases). The V gene's germline CDR1 is SGHTA and CDR2 FQGNSA. Trimming left V 2 bases short and J 5 bases short, with 24 bases between. The CDR3 length is 18 residues. In DNA, the CDR3 is TGTGCCAGCAGCTTAAGGGGCGAAGCGACCATCCCCAAGGAGACCCAGTACTTC. Residues: CASSLRGEATIPKETQYF.

This chain connects TRBV19 to TRBJ1-1, with unresolved D. In germline, CDR1 is LNHDA, CDR2 SQIVND (reference sequence). The CDR3 consists of 12 residues. V lost 4 bases, J lost 1 base, and 4 bases lay in between. In nucleotides, the CDR3 is TGTGCCAGTAGTAACGGGAACACTGAAGCTTTCTTT. Translation: CASSNGNTEAFF.

The V call is TRBV27, the J call TRBJ2-7, with D possibly being TRBD2 (5 bases). Germline V gives CDR1 MNHEY, CDR2 SMNVEV (reference sequence). With 5 bases removed from V and 4 bases from J, the gap between germline ends came to 15 bases. The CDR3 is 14 amino acids. The CDR3 here is CASSTPRASYEQYF. Written as DNA, the CDR3 is TGTGCCAGCAGTACCCCGCGGGCGTCGTACGAGCAGTACTTC.